The 26 T cell receptor beta chains reported below all come from one sample, sequenced in a study of T cell repertoires in cytomegalovirus infection. MiXCR, applied by TCRdb to the reads, yields one record per CDR3 protein. This table has 200,000 to 300,000 distinct CDR3 sequences, over 9% appearing once. Specimen: PBMCs. The source of these receptors is a human donor in good health (CMV status not recorded). Some clones in this sample may be carry-over from other donors' samples.

This clonotype was recorded at least ten times. This rearrangement joins TRBV7-2 to TRBJ2-5; a weak D match, TRBD2 (6 bases). CDR1 is SGHTA and CDR2 is FQGNSA in the germline V gene. Trimming removed 4 bases at V and 5 bases at J, with 20 bases between. The CDR3 is 16 residues long. The CDR3 sequence is CASSYQRVGSRETQYF. The CDR3 DNA sequence: TGTGCCAGCAGCTACCAGCGGGTAGGATCCAGGGAGACCCAGTACTTC.

This sequence joins TRBV11-2 and TRBJ2-5, with D tentatively TRBD2 (6 bases). CDR3 size: 16 residues. Germline V lookup: CDR1 SGHAT, CDR2 FQNNGV. Trimming shortened V by 2 bases and J by 4 bases, and 17 bases separated the two germline ends. In DNA form, the CDR3 reads TGTGCCAGCAGCTTAAAGGAGGGTATAGCAAGAGAGACCCAGTACTTC. It translates to CASSLKEGIARETQYF.

This clonotype came up many times. This sequence joins TRBV7-2 and TRBJ1-1; D remains ambiguous. CDR3 size: 12 residues. The V gene's germline CDR1 is SGHTA and CDR2 FQGNSA. The germline V and J ends were trimmed by 0 bases and 5 bases, with 4 bases remaining between them. CDR3 amino acids: CASSLALTEAFF. CDR3 nucleotides: TGTGCCAGCAGCTTAGCATTGACTGAAGCTTTCTTT.

This chain connects TRBV20-1 to TRBJ2-7; no definite D call. The V gene lost 4 bases and the J gene lost 0 bases, with 16 bases spanning the gap. CDR1 is DFQATT and CDR2 is SNEGSKA in the germline V gene (reference sequence). CDR3 size: 15 residues. CDR3 sequence: CSATSLETGSYEQYF. CDR3 nucleotide sequence: TGCAGTGCTACGTCCCTCGAGACGGGCTCCTACGAGCAGTACTTC.

This clonotype came up many times. The chain couples TRBV28 to TRBJ2-2, with 10 bases identical to TRBD2. Germline CDR1 and CDR2: MDHEN and SYDVKM. The V segment lost 3 bases and the J segment 6 bases; nucleotides outside the gene matches: 4. This CDR3 is built from 15 residues. Written as DNA, the CDR3 is TGTGCCAGCAGTTTGAACAGCGGGAGGGCCGGGGAGCTGTTTTTT. Translation: CASSLNSGRAGELFF.

This clonotype was seen ten or more times. This chain links TRBV7-2 with TRBJ2-5; 10 nucleotides match TRBD1. The CDR3 runs 14 residues. Trimming at V came to 7 bases and at J to 1 base, leaving 3 bases not matched to a gene. In germline, CDR1 is SGHTA, CDR2 FQGNSA. CDR3 sequence (DNA): TGTGCCAGCAACCGGGACAGGGGCCAAGAGACCCAGTACTTC. As protein: CASNRDRGQETQYF.

This clonotype showed up many times. The chain recombines TRBV5-5 with TRBJ2-5; 7 nucleotides align to TRBD2. V was pared by 3 bases and J by 3 bases, with 5 bases of the junction left unmatched. CDR1 SGHKS and CDR2 YYEKEE come from the germline V gene (reference sequence). The CDR3 is made up of 14 amino acids. CDR3 residues: CASSSEGREETQYF. Written as DNA, the CDR3 is TGTGCCAGCAGCTCCGAGGGGAGGGAAGAGACCCAGTACTTC. The full variable domain, with the rest looked up from reference TRBV5-5 and TRBJ2-5, is DAGVTQSPTHLIKTRGQQVTLRCSPISGHKSVSWYQQVLGQGPQFIFQYYEKEERGRGNFPDRFSARQFPNYSSELNVNALLLGDSALYLCASSSEGREETQYFGPGTRLLVL.

This clonotype occurred many times. This rearrangement joins TRBV7-3 to TRBJ2-7; 11 bases are shared with TRBD2. This CDR3 region has 15 residues. Trimming took 4 bases from V and 6 from J; bases not matched to a gene: 8. Germline V CDR1 and CDR2: SGHTA, FQGTGA. The CDR3 DNA is TGTGCCAGCAGCTCCCCCGGGACTAGCGGCGTCGAGCAGTACTTC. This encodes CASSSPGTSGVEQYF.

This clonotype was detected many times. The gene calls are TRBV7-2 and TRBJ2-5; no clear D. CDR1 and CDR2 from the germline V gene are SGHTA and FQGNSA. Trimming left V 5 bases short and J 1 base short, with 5 bases between. The CDR3 runs to 12 residues. The CDR3 reads CASSPPQETQYF. CDR3 coding DNA: TGTGCCAGCAGCCCCCCCCAAGAGACCCAGTACTTC.

At least ten counts were recorded for this clonotype. The chain employs TRBV2 and TRBJ1-6, with D tentatively TRBD1 (5 bases). Germline V gene sequence: CDR1 SNHLY, CDR2 FYNNEI. The CDR3 has 12 amino acids. The V and J ends lost 7 bases and 5 bases respectively, with 6 bases between them. The CDR3 DNA is TGTGCCAGCAAAGGGGATAATTCACCCCTCCACTTT. This encodes CASKGDNSPLHF.

At least ten counts were recorded for this clonotype. This rearrangement joins TRBV7-8 to TRBJ1-2; D ambiguous. The CDR3 totals 15 residues. V was trimmed by 1 base and J by 4 bases, leaving 13 bases between them. Germline assignment: CDR1 SGHVS and CDR2 FQNEAQ. The CDR3 DNA is TGTGCCAGCAGCTTAGACTTTGGGGAGTTCTATGGCTACACCTTC. Its translation is CASSLDFGEFYGYTF.

This clonotype was picked up many times. The CDR3 DNA is TGTGCCAGCAGCTTACGAGCGGGCCCCGCGAACACCGGGGAGCTGTTTTTT. This sequence encodes CASSLRAGPANTGELFF. The chain uses TRBV7-2 and TRBJ2-2; D perhaps matches TRBD2 (6 bases). The V end was cut by 2 bases, the J end by 0 bases, with 13 bases between. The CDR3 contains 17 residues. The germline gives CDR1 SGHTA, CDR2 FQGNSA. The full variable domain, completed using reference TRBV7-2 and TRBJ2-2, is GAGVSQSPSNKVTEKGKDVELRCDPISGHTALYWYRQSLGQGLEFLIYFQGNSAPDKSGLPSDRFSAERTGGSVSTLTIQRTQQEDSAVYLCASSLRAGPANTGELFFGEGSRLTVL.

This clonotype appeared a few times. The chain is built from TRBV5-1 and TRBJ2-5; unclear D gene. CDR3 length: 12 residues. Looked up from germline, CDR1 is SGHRS and CDR2 is YFSETQ. The V end lost 0 bases, the J end lost 5 bases, and 5 bases lay between the germline ends. CDR3 sequence (DNA): TGCGCCAGCAGCTTGGGCGTGGAGACCCAGTACTTC. Translation: CASSLGVETQYF.

The J gene is TRBJ2-5, the V gene TRBV20-1; 9 bases line up with TRBD1. J lost 7 bases, V lost 6 bases, and 12 bases had no gene match. CDR3 length: 14 residues. Per germline, CDR1 DFQATT and CDR2 SNEGSKA (reference sequence). The DNA of the CDR3 is TGCAGTGCGGGACCAGGGACAGGGAAGTCGACCCAGTACTTC. The encoded protein is CSAGPGTGKSTQYF.

The table lists this clonotype with many counts. The V gene is TRBV12-3 or TRBV12-4, the J gene TRBJ2-3; D is unresolved. The V gene lost 6 bases and the J gene lost 11 bases, with 15 bases spanning the gap. The length of the CDR3 is 12 residues. CDR3 in DNA: TGTGCCAGCAGCCTACCTCTACAAAGGCAGTATTTT. This encodes CASSLPLQRQYF.

This clonotype has at least ten counts. The chain joins TRBV28 to TRBJ1-1; possible D gene TRBD1, 6 bases. Germline CDR1 MDHEN, CDR2 SYDVKM. The V gene lost 10 bases and the J gene lost 1 base, with 10 bases spanning the gap. CDR3 length equals 12 residues. CDR3 residues: CAIVQGNTEAFF. The CDR3, as DNA: TGTGCCATAGTACAGGGGAACACTGAAGCTTTCTTT.

J is TRBJ2-2 and V is TRBV12-3 or TRBV12-4; the D gene is possibly TRBD1 (6 bases). This CDR3 is 16 amino acids long. Trimming took 5 bases from V and 1 from J, leaving 14 bases between them. The CDR3 loop is CASSILQGWNTGELFF. In DNA form, the CDR3 reads TGTGCCAGCAGTATACTACAGGGATGGAACACCGGGGAGCTGTTTTTT.

This clonotype was picked up many times. The J gene is TRBJ1-1, the V gene TRBV7-2; 10 bases match TRBD1. The germline V gene encodes CDR1 SGHTA and CDR2 FQGNSA. V was clipped by 7 bases and J by 5 bases; unmatched bases: 4. There are 13 residues in the CDR3. The CDR3 DNA sequence: TGTGCCAGCACGACAGGGGGCTATACTGAAGCTTTCTTT. Amino acid sequence: CASTTGGYTEAFF. The variable domain in full, with the rest retrieved from reference TRBV7-2 and TRBJ1-1, is GAGVSQSPSNKVTEKGKDVELRCDPISGHTALYWYRQSLGQGLEFLIYFQGNSAPDKSGLPSDRFSAERTGGSVSTLTIQRTQQEDSAVYLCASTTGGYTEAFFGQGTRLTVV.

This clonotype was seen at least ten times. The chain employs TRBV12-3 or TRBV12-4 and TRBJ1-1; no firm D call. Trimming took 1 base from V and 8 from J, leaving 11 bases between them. CDR3 size: 13 residues. The CDR3 region has the DNA TGTGCCAGCAGTTTAGGTGGGCCGGTGGAAGCTTTCTTT. Encoded protein: CASSLGGPVEAFF.

V is TRBV4-2 and J is TRBJ1-2; no definite D call. Germline CDR1 and CDR2: LGHNA and YNFKEQ. The CDR3 sequence is 15 residues long. Trimming left V 0 bases short and J 3 bases short, with 11 bases between. CDR3 in amino acids: CASSQDNLGYYGYTF. The DNA for the CDR3 is TGTGCCAGCAGCCAAGATAACCTGGGATACTATGGCTACACCTTC.

This clonotype was observed many times. The chain uses TRBV19 and TRBJ1-6, with D uncertain. V was trimmed by 1 base and J by 8 bases, leaving 12 bases between them. The length of the CDR3 is 15 residues. The germline V gene has CDR1 LNHDA and CDR2 SQIVND (reference sequence). The DNA of the CDR3 is TGTGCCAGTAGTATAGGACCGGGCATCGATTCACCCCTCCACTTT. It is translated as CASSIGPGIDSPLHF.

CDR3 sequence: CSAVGTSGSYEQYF. The CDR3 nucleotides read TGCAGTGCCGTCGGGACTAGCGGGTCCTACGAGCAGTACTTC. The chain links TRBV20-1 to TRBJ2-7; TRBD2 agrees at 12 bases. Germline V gene lookup returns CDR1 DFQATT and CDR2 SNEGSKA (reference sequence). V shed 6 bases and J 1 base; nucleotides not matched to a gene: 4. CDR3 length equals 14 residues.

The chain links TRBV11-2 to TRBJ2-5; 8 bases are a match to TRBD2. The V segment lost 2 bases and the J segment 4 bases; nucleotides outside the gene matches: 6. The CDR3 consists of 15 residues. The germline V gene encodes CDR1 SGHAT and CDR2 FQNNGV. The DNA for the CDR3 is TGTGCCAGCAGCTTATCGAGCGGGGGAGGAGAGACCCAGTACTTC. It encodes CASSLSSGGGETQYF.

At least ten counts were recorded for this clonotype. The chain carries TRBV7-2 and TRBJ1-4; no definite D call. V was pared by 5 bases and J by 3 bases, with 13 bases between. The CDR3 loop spans 15 amino acids. The germline V gene encodes CDR1 SGHTA and CDR2 FQGNSA. The CDR3 bases are TGTGCCAGCAGCCCCGACGGGCGGTCTAATGAAAAACTGTTTTTT. Translated, it gives CASSPDGRSNEKLFF.

The chain carries TRBV20-1 and TRBJ1-2; D is unclear. Trimming cost V 6 bases and J 8 bases, with 19 bases left between them. Germline V CDR1 and CDR2: DFQATT, SNEGSKA (reference sequence). The length of the CDR3 is 13 residues. The CDR3 DNA follows: TGCAGTGCGAGCCGGACCGACACCTACGGCTACACCTTC. Amino acid sequence: CSASRTDTYGYTF.

V gene TRBV6-2 or TRBV6-3 combines with J gene TRBJ2-7; 7 positions match TRBD1. Trimming removed 5 bases from V and 1 base from J; junction bases left unmatched: 11. In germline, CDR1 is MNHEY, CDR2 SVGEGT. The CDR3 is 16 residues long. The CDR3 sequence is CASSVPGQVISYEQYF. CDR3 nucleotides: TGTGCCAGCAGTGTGCCAGGACAGGTGATTTCCTACGAGCAGTACTTC.